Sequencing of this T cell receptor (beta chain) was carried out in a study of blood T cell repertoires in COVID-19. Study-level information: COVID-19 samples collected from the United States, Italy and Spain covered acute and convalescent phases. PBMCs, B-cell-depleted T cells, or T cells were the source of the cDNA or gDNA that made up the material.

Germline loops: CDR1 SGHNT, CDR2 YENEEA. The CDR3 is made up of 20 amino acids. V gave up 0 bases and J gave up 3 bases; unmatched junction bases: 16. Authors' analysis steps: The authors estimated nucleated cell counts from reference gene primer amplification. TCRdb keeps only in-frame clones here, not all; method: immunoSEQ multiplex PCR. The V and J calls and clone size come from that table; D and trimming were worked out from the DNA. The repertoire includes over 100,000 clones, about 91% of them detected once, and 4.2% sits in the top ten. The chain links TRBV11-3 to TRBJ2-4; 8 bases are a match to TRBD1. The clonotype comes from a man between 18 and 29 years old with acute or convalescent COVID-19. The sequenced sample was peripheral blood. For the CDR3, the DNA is TGTGCCAGCAGCTTAGAAAGGGACAGGAACCCCGGGCTTAGCAAAAACATTCAGTACTTC. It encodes CASSLERDRNPGLSKNIQYF.